What follows are 19 T cell receptor beta chains derived from one specimen sequenced in a study of Ad26.COV2.S vaccination and SARS-CoV-2 variants. Treatment here: around 19 received Ad26.COV2.S at low or high dose, single or two shots; roughly 5 received placebo; per-sample allocation not given. Samples analyzed were those drawn on day 63 after the first vaccine or placebo injection. This table comes from immunoSEQ multiplex PCR, and its TCRdb copy is limited to in-frame clones, with some not included. The sample lists about 400,000 clones, 92% occurring once. The starting material was peripheral blood, obtained in a trial of Ad26.COV2.S vaccine versus placebo. The receptors derive from a person aged 18-60 years who received the Ad26.COV2.S COVID-19 vaccine or a placebo.

The chain employs TRBV11-3 and TRBJ2-6; TRBD1 aligns across 8 bases. CDR1 and CDR2 from the germline V gene are SGHNT and YENEEA. The CDR3 spans 16 residues. J was trimmed by 4 bases and V by 4 bases; bases with no gene match: 6. The CDR3 spells CASSSRTGLGANVLTF. As DNA, the CDR3 is TGTGCCAGCAGCTCCAGGACAGGGTTGGGGGCCAACGTCCTGACTTTC.

This clone came up once. Other DNA sequences in this specimen translate into the identical CDR3. This chain uses TRBV9 with TRBJ2-2, with no clear D. There are 14 residues in the CDR3. V shed 0 bases and J shed 0 bases, with 3 bases lying between them. CDR1 SGDLS and CDR2 YYNGEE come from the germline V gene. The CDR3 is CASSVGPNTGELFF. The CDR3 DNA follows: TGTGCCAGCAGCGTAGGACCGAACACCGGGGAGCTGTTTTTT.

The rearrangement uses TRBV19 and TRBJ2-5, with D hard to call. Trimming took off 6 bases at V and 3 bases at J, with 8 bases between the two ends. CDR3 length: 12 residues. Germline assignment: CDR1 LNHDA and CDR2 SQIVND (reference sequence). CDR3 DNA: TGTGCCAGTAGGGATCCTAAAGAGACCCAGTACTTC. Its translation: CASRDPKETQYF.

A single count supports this clone. The rearrangement links TRBV5-4 to TRBJ2-1; possible D gene TRBD2, 5 bases. CDR1 is SGHNT, CDR2 YYREEE, per germline (reference sequence). The CDR3 is 10 residues long. The DNA for the CDR3 is TGTGGCTCCGGGGACAATGAGCAGTTCTTC. Its translation is CGSGDNEQFF.

At least ten counts were recorded for this clone. The chain joins TRBV4-3 to TRBJ2-1; D assignment may be TRBD1 or TRBD2 (6 bases each). The V end lost 1 base, the J end lost 10 bases, and 17 bases lay between the germline ends. The germline V gene has CDR1 LGHNA and CDR2 YSLEER. The CDR3 consists of 15 residues. CDR3 sequence reads: CASSQVRGHSGEQFF. CDR3 nucleotide sequence: TGCGCCAGCAGCCAAGTACGGGGGCATTCAGGGGAGCAGTTCTTC.

The DNA for the CDR3 is TGCGCCAGCAGCATTGGACAGGGTGCTAGCACAGATACGCAGTATTTT. Protein sequence: CASSIGQGASTDTQYF. The chain links TRBV5-1 to TRBJ2-3; 8 bases are a match to TRBD1. In germline, CDR1 is SGHRS, CDR2 YFSETQ. The V gene end was trimmed by 4 bases and the J gene end by 0 bases; junction bases not matched to a gene: 7. The CDR3 spans 16 residues.

The CDR3 is CSAAYYEQYF. CDR3 coding DNA: TGCAGTGCAGCATACTACGAGCAGTACTTC. The V and J genes are TRBV20-1 and TRBJ2-7, with D unclear. The CDR3 contains 10 residues. Germline values: CDR1 DFQATT, CDR2 SNEGSKA (reference sequence). Deletions cut 6 bases from V and 3 bases from J, with 6 bases between.

V and J are TRBV5-4 and TRBJ2-6; D gene uncertain. Trimming cost V 0 bases and J 2 bases, with 9 bases left between them. CDR1 and CDR2 (germline): SGHNT, YYREEE (reference sequence). The CDR3 has 16 amino acids. As DNA, the CDR3 is TGTGCCAGCAGCTTGGGAGTAGGGCCTGGGGCCAACGTCCTGACTTTC. It yields the protein CASSLGVGPGANVLTF.

The rearrangement links TRBV12-3 or TRBV12-4 to TRBJ1-3; D is ambiguous. Trimming removed 7 bases from V and 3 bases from J, with 7 bases in between. This CDR3 is built from 12 residues. CDR3 coding DNA: TGTGCCAGCATCAACTATGGAAACACCATATATTTT. Protein sequence: CASINYGNTIYF.

About this clone itself: An end of the junction differs from the germline gene, which may be a read error. CDR3 residues: CASSVAQETQYF. CDR3 sequence (DNA): TGTGCCAGCAGCGTAGCGCAAGAGACCCAGTACTTC. The rearrangement uses TRBV7-2 and TRBJ2-5, with D tentatively TRBD2 (5 bases). In germline, CDR1 is SGHTA, CDR2 FQGNSA. There are 12 residues in the CDR3.

This chain joins TRBV7-9 and TRBJ2-7; unclear D gene. V was cut by 5 bases and J by 6 bases, with 14 bases left in between. From germline, CDR1 is SEHNR and CDR2 FQNEAQ (reference sequence). This CDR3 comprises 13 residues. The CDR3 protein is CASSPTLTGEQYF. CDR3 nucleotides: TGTGCCAGCAGCCCGACCCTAACGGGCGAGCAGTACTTC. Drawing the rest from reference TRBV7-9 and TRBJ2-7, the complete variable domain is DTGVSQNPRHKITKRGQNVTFRCDPISEHNRLYWYRQTLGQGPEFLTYFQNEAQLEKSRLLSDRFSAERPKGSFSTLEIQRTEQGDSAMYLCASSPTLTGEQYFGPGTRLTVT.

V gene TRBV19 combines with J gene TRBJ2-5; TRBD1 might be the D (7 bases). This CDR3 spans 12 amino acids. Germline CDR1 LNHDA, CDR2 SQIVND (reference sequence). V lost 6 bases to trimming and J lost 5 bases, with 10 bases between them. The CDR3 DNA follows: TGTGCCAGTAGCAGGGGGGTGGAGACCCAGTACTTC. It is translated as CASSRGVETQYF.

The CDR3 spells CASSLIRGVGDTGELFF. CDR3 bases: TGTGCCAGCAGTCTTATAAGGGGAGTCGGGGACACCGGGGAGCTGTTTTTT. The chain combines TRBV28 with TRBJ2-2; the D gene could be TRBD1 or TRBD2 (5 bases each). V lost 5 bases to trimming and J lost 3 bases, with 19 bases between them. CDR3 size: 17 residues. Germline assignment: CDR1 MDHEN and CDR2 SYDVKM.

The V gene is TRBV2, the J gene TRBJ2-2; the match to TRBD1 covers 7 bases. The V and J ends lost 5 bases and 1 base, in that order; junction bases with no gene match: 4. In germline, CDR1 is SNHLY, CDR2 FYNNEI. The CDR3 sequence is 15 residues long. CDR3 sequence (DNA): TGTGCCAGCAGTTTCGACAGGGAGAACACCGGGGAGCTGTTTTTT. This gives the protein CASSFDRENTGELFF.

This chain joins TRBV5-5 and TRBJ1-2, with D possibly TRBD1 on 5 matching bases. The CDR3 is 14 residues long. The germline V gene encodes CDR1 SGHKS and CDR2 YYEKEE (reference sequence). Trimming stripped 4 bases from V and 0 bases from J, with 10 bases between. The DNA of the CDR3 is TGTGCCAGCAGCGCGGCAGGGACTAACTATGGCTACACCTTC. It yields the protein CASSAAGTNYGYTF. The variable domain in full, with the rest retrieved from reference TRBV5-5 and TRBJ1-2, is DAGVTQSPTHLIKTRGQQVTLRCSPISGHKSVSWYQQVLGQGPQFIFQYYEKEERGRGNFPDRFSARQFPNYSSELNVNALLLGDSALYLCASSAAGTNYGYTFGSGTRLTVV.

V is TRBV9 and J is TRBJ2-3; 7 bases agree with TRBD2. The CDR3 is 15 amino acids. The trim removed 3 bases at V and 4 bases at J, leaving 8 bases unmatched. The germline V gene encodes CDR1 SGDLS and CDR2 YYNGEE. Here the CDR3 reads CASSALALLPDTQYF. In DNA form, the CDR3 reads TGTGCCAGCAGCGCACTAGCGTTACTCCCAGATACGCAGTATTTT. Complete variable domain (other parts from reference TRBV9 and TRBJ2-3): DSGVTQTPKHLITATGQRVTLRCSPRSGDLSVYWYQQSLDQGLQFLIQYYNGEERAKGNILERFSAQQFPDLHSELNLSSLELGDSALYFCASSALALLPDTQYFGPGTRLTVL.

The J gene is TRBJ1-2, the V gene TRBV28; D is possibly TRBD1 (5 bases). Germline CDR1 reads MDHEN; CDR2 reads SYDVKM. The CDR3 sequence is 15 residues long. Trimming stripped 5 bases from V and 4 bases from J, with 17 bases between. CDR3 region: CASSPWDPQSYGYTF. The CDR3, as DNA: TGTGCCAGCAGTCCATGGGACCCCCAGAGCTATGGCTACACCTTC.

This clone was recorded only once. The genes are TRBV10-2 and TRBJ1-5; maybe TRBD1 (6 bases). The germline V gene encodes CDR1 WSHSY and CDR2 SAAADI. The CDR3 sequence is 14 residues long. V gave up 3 bases and J gave up 7 bases, with 13 bases separating them. CDR3: CASSEQGLGQPQHF. The CDR3, as DNA: TGCGCCAGCAGTGAACAGGGACTTGGGCAGCCCCAGCATTTT.

The chain is built from TRBV30 and TRBJ1-5; no clear D gene. The germline CDR1 and CDR2 sequences are GTSNPN and SVGIG (reference sequence). V was shortened by 3 bases and J by 9 bases, with 12 bases between the two germline ends. This CDR3 region has 12 residues. CDR3 DNA: TGTGCCTGGAGCTATCAGCGTTGGCCCCAGCATTTT. Its protein is CAWSYQRWPQHF.